The 8 T cell receptor beta chains presented below share a single source sample, sequenced in a study of blood T cell repertoires in COVID-19. Method: immunoSEQ multiplex PCR; TCRdb's copy keeps in-frame clones and lacks some. The sample shows about 280,000 clones, 80% to 90% of them seen only once. Sequenced material: peripheral blood. The receptors come from a woman in her 70s with acute or convalescent COVID-19.

The J gene is TRBJ2-5, the V gene TRBV30; D uncertain. Trimming took 0 bases from V and 5 from J, leaving 10 bases between them. Germline CDR1 GTSNPN, CDR2 SVGIG (reference sequence). The CDR3 totals 13 residues. CDR3 region: CAWSVHSWETQYF. The CDR3, as DNA: TGTGCCTGGAGTGTACACAGCTGGGAGACCCAGTACTTC.

This clone appeared a few times. The same CDR3 can be traced to other DNA sequences in this sample. V gene TRBV30 combines with J gene TRBJ1-3; D is perhaps TRBD1 (6 bases). CDR3 length: 13 residues. The V gene lost 0 bases and the J gene lost 4 bases, with 7 bases spanning the gap. Looked up from germline, CDR1 is GTSNPN and CDR2 is SVGIG (reference sequence). This CDR3 reads CAWSVQGGNTIYF. Written as DNA, the CDR3 is TGTGCCTGGAGTGTACAGGGAGGAAACACCATATATTTT.

The count of this clone is one. This chain links TRBV27 with TRBJ2-7; D remains unclear. Germline assignment: CDR1 MNHEY and CDR2 SMNVEV (reference sequence). The V gene lost 3 bases and the J gene lost 6 bases, with 15 bases spanning the gap. The CDR3 spans 14 residues. CDR3 residues: CASSFSGRNFEQYF. As DNA, the CDR3 is TGTGCCAGCAGTTTCAGTGGCAGGAACTTCGAGCAGTACTTC.

The chain employs TRBV27 and TRBJ1-6; unclear D gene. Germline V gene data show CDR1 as MNHEY and CDR2 as SMNVEV (reference sequence). Trimming took off 2 bases at V and 0 bases at J, with 14 bases between the two ends. The CDR3 is 18 amino acids. The CDR3 here is CASSLRPGSSSYNSPLHF. DNA for the CDR3: TGTGCCAGCAGTTTACGGCCGGGGTCCAGCTCCTATAATTCACCCCTCCACTTT.

The chain recombines TRBV27 with TRBJ2-7; TRBD2 matches 7 bases. V lost 5 bases to trimming and J lost 5 bases; unmatched junction nucleotides: 9. The CDR3 sequence is 14 residues long. Germline V gives CDR1 MNHEY, CDR2 SMNVEV (reference sequence). DNA for the CDR3: TGTGCCAGCAGTCCCTGGGGGGGAGAAAACGAGCAGTACTTC. This encodes CASSPWGGENEQYF.

The genes are TRBV7-9 and TRBJ2-3, with a tentative D call TRBD2 (6 bases). The germline V gene has CDR1 SEHNR and CDR2 FQNEAQ (reference sequence). The V end lost 5 bases, the J end lost 2 bases, and 14 bases lay between the germline ends. The CDR3 length is 15 residues. The CDR3 coding sequence is TGTGCCAGCAGCCCCCTCGGGGGATTCACAGATACGCAGTATTTT. Its translation is CASSPLGGFTDTQYF.

The rearrangement links TRBV5-6 to TRBJ1-6; weak D call: TRBD1 (6 bases). The CDR3 runs to 15 residues. CDR1 is SGHDT and CDR2 is YYEEEE in the germline V gene. V was trimmed by 4 bases and J by 10 bases, leaving 18 bases between them. The CDR3, as DNA: TGTGCCAGCAGCGCTCCCAGGGGCAGGGACTCACCCCTCCACTTT. This codes for CASSAPRGRDSPLHF.

The chain employs TRBV5-8 and TRBJ1-6, with TRBD1 matching over 9 bases. V dropped 1 base and J dropped 7; count of bases not matched to a gene: 3. The CDR3 has 15 amino acids. Germline V gene lookup returns CDR1 SGHTS and CDR2 YDEGEE. CDR3 nucleotide sequence: TGTGCCAGCAGCTTGCTGGGACAGGGAAATTCACCCCTCCACTTT. Its protein product is CASSLLGQGNSPLHF.